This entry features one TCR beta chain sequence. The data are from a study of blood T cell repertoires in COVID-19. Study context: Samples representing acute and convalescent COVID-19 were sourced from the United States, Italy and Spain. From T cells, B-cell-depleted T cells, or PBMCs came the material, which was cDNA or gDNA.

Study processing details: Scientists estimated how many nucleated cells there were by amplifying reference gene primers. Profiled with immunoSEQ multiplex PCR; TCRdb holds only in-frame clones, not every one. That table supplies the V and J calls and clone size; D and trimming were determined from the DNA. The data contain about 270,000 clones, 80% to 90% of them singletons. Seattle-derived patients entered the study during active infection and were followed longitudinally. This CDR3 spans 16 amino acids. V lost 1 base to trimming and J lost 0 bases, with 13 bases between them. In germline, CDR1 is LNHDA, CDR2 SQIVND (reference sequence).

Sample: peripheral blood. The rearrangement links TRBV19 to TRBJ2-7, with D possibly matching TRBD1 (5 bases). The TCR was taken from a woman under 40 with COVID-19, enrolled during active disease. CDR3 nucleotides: TGTGCCAGTAGTATAGGGCAGGGCAGCCTCTCCTACGAGCAGTACTTC. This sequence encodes CASSIGQGSLSYEQYF.